These T cell receptor beta chains were read from a single sample in a study of blood T cell repertoires in COVID-19. Data came from immunoSEQ multiplex PCR; TCRdb stores just in-frame clones and leaves some out. The sample holds 130,000 to 150,000 clones, about 87% seen once. The sample comprised peripheral blood. Source of these receptors: a man older than 75 with acute or convalescent COVID-19. The CDR3 runs from the conserved cysteine through the conserved F or W. The D gene is left open where the match is weak. Only part of the rows carry a size: once, few, many, or a class if the clone is expanded.

v_call	cdr3_length	clone_size	j_call	d_call	cdr3_aa	cdr3_nt
TRBV7-8	15	NA	TRBJ1-6	TRBD1	CASSQQGAFNSPLHF	TGTGCCAGCAGCCAACAGGGGGCCTTTAATTCACCCCTCCACTTT
TRBV11-2	16	few	TRBJ1-1	NA	CASTPGQTLMNTEAFF	TGTGCCAGCACCCCAGGACAGACCCTCATGAACACTGAAGCTTTCTTT
TRBV7-6	13	NA	TRBJ1-1	NA	CASSPRGNTEAFF	TGTGCCAGCAGCCCAAGGGGGAACACTGAAGCTTTCTTT
TRBV28	16	NA	TRBJ2-5	TRBD2	CASSSRLARSEETQYF	TGTGCCAGCAGTTCCCGACTAGCAAGGTCCGAAGAGACCCAGTACTTC
TRBV28	15	NA	TRBJ2-1	TRBD2	CASSYRSGGGNEQFF	TGTGCCAGCAGTTACCGGAGCGGGGGAGGCAATGAGCAGTTCTTC
TRBV5-3	15	NA	TRBJ2-5	TRBD2	CARSVMTTSMQTQYF	TGTGCCAGAAGCGTGATGACGACTAGCATGCAGACCCAGTACTTC
TRBV7-8	15	NA	TRBJ1-4	NA	CASSNKQGLGEKLFF	TGTGCCAGCAGTAACAAACAGGGTCTGGGTGAAAAACTGTTTTTT
TRBV7-2	15	NA	TRBJ2-3	TRBD1	CASSPDRALTDTQYF	TGTGCCAGCAGCCCCGACAGGGCCCTCACAGATACGCAGTATTTT
TRBV18	16	once	TRBJ2-1	TRBD2	CASSPLSAGGYNEQFF	TGTGCCAGCTCACCCCTTTCTGCGGGAGGCTACAATGAGCAGTTCTTC
TRBV19	13	NA	TRBJ2-7	NA	CASSIGTAYEQYF	TGTGCCAGTAGTATAGGGACAGCCTACGAGCAGTACTTC
TRBV2	16	NA	TRBJ2-3	TRBD2	CASSKDAGLAGDTQYF	TGTGCCAGCAGTAAGGATGCGGGACTAGCGGGAGATACGCAGTATTTT
TRBV3-1/TRBV3-2	13	NA	TRBJ2-5	NA	CASSQDAGETQYF	TGTGCCAGCAGCCAAGATGCGGGAGAGACCCAGTACTTC
TRBV28	16	NA	TRBJ1-5	TRBD1	CASTITRDRGRQPQHF	TGTGCCAGCACTATAACCCGGGACAGGGGGCGTCAGCCCCAGCATTTT
TRBV19	14	NA	TRBJ1-1	NA	CASSIAGSGAEAFF	TGTGCCAGTAGTATAGCAGGGTCGGGGGCTGAAGCTTTCTTT
TRBV2	14	NA	TRBJ1-4	NA	CASLSISVGEKLFF	TGTGCCAGCCTGAGCATTTCGGTTGGTGAAAAACTGTTTTTT
TRBV3-1/TRBV3-2	14	NA	TRBJ2-7	TRBD1	CASSQGQGTYEQYF	TGTGCCAGCAGCCAGGGACAGGGTACCTACGAGCAGTACTTC
TRBV19	16	NA	TRBJ2-7	TRBD2	CASSIDGPSGIYEQYF	TGTGCCAGTAGTATAGATGGGCCTAGCGGAATCTACGAGCAGTACTTC
TRBV7-2	14	NA	TRBJ2-5	NA	CASSQRGRRETQYF	TGTGCCAGCAGCCAGCGAGGCCGGCGGGAGACCCAGTACTTC
TRBV12-3/TRBV12-4	13	NA	TRBJ1-5	TRBD1	CASSRTGNQPQHF	TGTGCCAGCAGCAGGACAGGGAATCAGCCCCAGCATTTT
TRBV4-1	14	NA	TRBJ1-1	NA	CASSPLGQRTEAFF	TGCGCCAGCAGCCCGTTAGGACAGCGCACTGAAGCTTTCTTT
TRBV19	15	NA	TRBJ2-3	TRBD2	CASGERGSSTDTQYF	TGTGCCAGTGGGGAGCGGGGGAGCTCCACAGATACGCAGTATTTT
TRBV9	17	once	TRBJ1-2	TRBD1	CASSEDREASLSYGYTF	TGTGCCAGCAGCGAGGACAGGGAGGCCTCCCTTTCCTATGGCTACACCTTC
TRBV15	17	NA	TRBJ1-1	TRBD1	CATSRDRGTGPHTEAFF	TGTGCCACCAGCAGAGATCGAGGGACAGGGCCCCACACTGAAGCTTTCTTT
TRBV28	14	once	TRBJ2-1	TRBD2	CASSPGLAGTEQFF	TGTGCCAGCAGTCCAGGACTAGCGGGAACAGAGCAGTTCTTC
TRBV5-4	15	once	TRBJ1-2	NA	CASSLAAGPNYGYTF	TGTGCCAGCAGCTTGGCGGCAGGGCCTAACTATGGCTACACCTTC
TRBV6-6	16	NA	TRBJ2-1	TRBD2	CASSYSLAGPYNEQFF	TGTGCCAGCAGTTACAGTTTAGCGGGCCCCTACAATGAGCAGTTCTTC
TRBV2	14	NA	TRBJ2-2	NA	CASSADRPPWSCFF	NA
TRBV6-4	19	NA	TRBJ1-6	TRBD1	CASSSGQEDSNTYNSPLHF	TGTGCCAGCAGCTCCGGACAGGAGGACTCTAATACGTATAATTCACCCCTCCACTTT
TRBV6-5	14	NA	TRBJ2-5	TRBD2	CASSPGTTQETQYF	TGTGCCAGCAGTCCAGGGACTACCCAAGAGACCCAGTACTTC
TRBV28	12	NA	TRBJ1-1	NA	CASRIDSTEAFF	TGTGCCAGCAGGATCGACAGCACTGAAGCTTTCTTT
TRBV27	14	NA	TRBJ2-3	TRBD2	CAARGLADTDTQYF	TGTGCCGCGAGAGGACTAGCAGACACAGATACGCAGTATTTT
TRBV3-1/TRBV3-2	14	once	TRBJ1-1	TRBD1	CASSQDGTGLEAFF	TGTGCCAGCAGCCAAGACGGGACAGGGCTTGAAGCTTTCTTT
TRBV5-1	12	once	TRBJ1-1	NA	CASSLTTGEAFF	TGCGCCAGCAGCTTAACTACAGGGGAAGCTTTCTTT
TRBV6-1	14	NA	TRBJ2-5	NA	CASSEAAVRETQYF	TGTGCCAGCAGTGAAGCGGCCGTCCGAGAGACCCAGTACTTC
TRBV5-6	13	NA	TRBJ1-5	NA	CASSLWGVQPQHF	TGTGCCAGCAGCTTATGGGGGGTTCAGCCCCAGCATTTT
TRBV21-1	15	NA	TRBJ1-1	NA	CASSVYSTMNTEAFF	TGTGCCAGCAGTGTTTATTCGACAATGAACACTGAAGCTTTCTTT
TRBV19	13	NA	TRBJ2-7	NA	CASSTVSGYEQYF	TGTGCCAGTAGTACGGTTTCAGGGTACGAGCAGTACTTC
TRBV29-1	17	few	TRBJ1-2	TRBD1	CSAIPGGTGGANYGYTF	TGCAGCGCGATACCCGGAGGGACAGGGGGTGCTAACTATGGCTACACCTTC
TRBV3-1/TRBV3-2	15	once	TRBJ2-7	TRBD2	CASSLAGGLDYEQYF	TGTGCCAGCAGCCTAGCGGGGGGTCTCGACTACGAGCAGTACTTC
TRBV19	15	NA	TRBJ1-5	NA	CASSIGGVSSQPQHF	TGTGCCAGTAGTATAGGCGGGGTATCCAGTCAGCCCCAGCATTTT
TRBV5-1	14	NA	TRBJ1-2	TRBD1	CASSSTGGNYGYTF	TGCGCCAGCAGCTCCACAGGGGGTAACTATGGCTACACCTTC
TRBV19	15	few	TRBJ1-2	TRBD1	CASSDAGTGNYGYTF	TGTGCCAGTAGTGATGCCGGGACAGGGAACTATGGCTACACCTTC
TRBV19	14	NA	TRBJ1-5	TRBD1	CASSISTGRQPQHF	TGTGCCAGTAGTATTTCGACAGGGAGGCAGCCCCAGCATTTT
TRBV29-1	13	NA	TRBJ2-7	NA	CSGGGGTTYEQYF	TGCAGCGGGGGAGGTGGAACTACCTACGAGCAGTACTTC
TRBV2	14	NA	TRBJ2-6	NA	CASSGWPGANVLTF	TGTGCCAGCAGTGGCTGGCCTGGGGCCAACGTCCTGACTTTC
TRBV19	14	NA	TRBJ2-1	TRBD1	CASSKTGAGNEQFF	TGTGCCAGTAGTAAGACAGGGGCCGGCAATGAGCAGTTCTTC
TRBV18	13	once	TRBJ2-5	NA	CASSPGNQETQYF	TGTGCCAGCTCACCCGGGAACCAAGAGACCCAGTACTTC
TRBV5-1	15	once	TRBJ2-2	NA	CASSLTAQNTGELFF	TGCGCCAGCAGCTTGACTGCCCAGAACACCGGGGAGCTGTTTTTT
TRBV5-1	15	once	TRBJ2-7	NA	CASSSGLGGGYEQYF	TGCGCCAGCAGCTCCGGACTAGGAGGGGGCTACGAGCAGTACTTC
TRBV20-1	17	NA	TRBJ1-2	TRBD1	CSASTGTGPFDRYGYTF	TGCAGTGCTAGTACCGGGACAGGGCCCTTTGATCGGTATGGCTACACCTTC
TRBV7-2	14	NA	TRBJ2-1	NA	CASSGGTYYNEQFF	TGTGCCAGCAGCGGGGGGACCTATTACAATGAGCAGTTCTTC